This T cell receptor (beta chain) was recovered during a study of T cells in localized non-small cell lung cancer. The CDR3 runs to 14 residues. With 5 bases removed from V and 2 bases from J, the gap between germline ends came to 13 bases. Germline V CDR1 and CDR2: LNHDA, SQIVND (reference sequence). Method: immunoSEQ multiplex PCR; TCRdb's copy keeps in-frame clones and lacks some. Of 23,000 or so clones listed, about 90% are singletons. V gene TRBV19 combines with J gene TRBJ2-7; TRBD2 is a possible D gene (5 bases). The sample in question was peripheral blood, obtained before any cancer treatment. This TCR was recovered from a male donor older than 55 with stage I squamous cell lung carcinoma. The CDR3 region is CASSLRAPTYEQYF. CDR3 DNA sequence: TGTGCCAGTAGTCTGAGGGCTCCGACCTACGAGCAGTACTTC.